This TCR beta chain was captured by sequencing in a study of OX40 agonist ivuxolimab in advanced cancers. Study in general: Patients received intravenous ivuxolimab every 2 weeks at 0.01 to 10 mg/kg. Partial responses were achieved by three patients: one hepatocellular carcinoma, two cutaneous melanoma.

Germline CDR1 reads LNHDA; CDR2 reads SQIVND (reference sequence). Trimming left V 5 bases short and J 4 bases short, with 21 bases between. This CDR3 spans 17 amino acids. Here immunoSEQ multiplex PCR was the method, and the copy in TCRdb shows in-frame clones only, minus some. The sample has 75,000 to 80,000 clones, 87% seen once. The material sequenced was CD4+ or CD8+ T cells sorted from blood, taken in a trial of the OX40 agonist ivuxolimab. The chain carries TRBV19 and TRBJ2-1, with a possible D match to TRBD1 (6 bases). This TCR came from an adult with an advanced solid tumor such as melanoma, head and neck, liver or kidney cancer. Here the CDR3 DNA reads TGTGCCAGTAGTGGACCGGGACACCAAGTAACTTACAATGAGCAGTTCTTC. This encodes CASSGPGHQVTYNEQFF. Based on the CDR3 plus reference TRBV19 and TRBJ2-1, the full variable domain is DGGITQSPKYLFRKEGQNVTLSCEQNLNHDAMYWYRQDPGQGLRLIYYSQIVNDFQKGDIAEGYSVSREKKESFPLTVTSAQKNPTAFYLCASSGPGHQVTYNEQFFGPGTRLTVL.